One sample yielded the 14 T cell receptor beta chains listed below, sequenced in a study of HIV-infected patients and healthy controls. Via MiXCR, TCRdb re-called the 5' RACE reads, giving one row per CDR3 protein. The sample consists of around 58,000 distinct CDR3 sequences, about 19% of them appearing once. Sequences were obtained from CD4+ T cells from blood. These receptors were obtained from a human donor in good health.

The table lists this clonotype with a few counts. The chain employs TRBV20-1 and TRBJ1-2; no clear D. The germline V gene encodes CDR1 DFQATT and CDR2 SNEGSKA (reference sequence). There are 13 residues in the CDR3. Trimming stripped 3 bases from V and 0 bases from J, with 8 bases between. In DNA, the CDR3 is TGCAGTGCTAGTTCCGAAACTAACTATGGCTACACCTTC. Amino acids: CSASSETNYGYTF.

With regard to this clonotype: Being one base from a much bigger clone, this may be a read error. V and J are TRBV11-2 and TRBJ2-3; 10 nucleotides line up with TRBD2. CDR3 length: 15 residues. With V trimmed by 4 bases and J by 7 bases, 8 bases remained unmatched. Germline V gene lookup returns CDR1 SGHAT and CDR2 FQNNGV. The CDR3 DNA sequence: TGTGCCAGCAGCTCCGTTAGCGGGAGGACAAATACGCAGTATTTT. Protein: CASSSVSGRTNTQYF.

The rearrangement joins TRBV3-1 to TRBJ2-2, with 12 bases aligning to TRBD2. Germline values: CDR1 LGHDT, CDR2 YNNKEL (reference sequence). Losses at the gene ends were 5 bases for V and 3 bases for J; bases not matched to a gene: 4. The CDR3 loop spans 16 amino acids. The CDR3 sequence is CASSSRLAGDTGELFF. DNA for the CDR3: TGTGCCAGCAGCTCCCGACTAGCGGGGGACACCGGGGAGCTGTTTTTT.

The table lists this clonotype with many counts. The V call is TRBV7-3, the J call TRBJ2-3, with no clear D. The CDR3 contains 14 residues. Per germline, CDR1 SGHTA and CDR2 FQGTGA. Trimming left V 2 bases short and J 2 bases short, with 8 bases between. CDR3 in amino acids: CASSLGNPTDTQYF. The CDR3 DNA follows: TGTGCCAGCAGCTTAGGCAACCCCACAGATACGCAGTATTTT.

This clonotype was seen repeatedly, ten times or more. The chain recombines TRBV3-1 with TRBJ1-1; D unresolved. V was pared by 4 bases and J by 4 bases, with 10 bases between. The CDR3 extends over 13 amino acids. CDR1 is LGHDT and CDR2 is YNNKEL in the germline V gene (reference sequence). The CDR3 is CASSLRPGTEAFF. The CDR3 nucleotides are TGTGCCAGCAGCCTAAGGCCCGGCACTGAAGCTTTCTTT. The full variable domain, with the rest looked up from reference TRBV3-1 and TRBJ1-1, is DTAVSQTPKYLVTQMGNDKSIKCEQNLGHDTMYWYKQDSKKFLKIMFSYNNKELIINETVPNRFSPKSPDKAHLNLHINSLELGDSAVYFCASSLRPGTEAFFGQGTRLTVV.

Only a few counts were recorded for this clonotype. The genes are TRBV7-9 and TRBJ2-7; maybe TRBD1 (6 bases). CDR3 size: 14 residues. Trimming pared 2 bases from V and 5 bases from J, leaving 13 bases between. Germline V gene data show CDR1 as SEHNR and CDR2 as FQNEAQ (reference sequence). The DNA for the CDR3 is TGTGCCAGCAGCTTACAGGGGATGTTCAACGAGCAGTACTTC. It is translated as CASSLQGMFNEQYF.

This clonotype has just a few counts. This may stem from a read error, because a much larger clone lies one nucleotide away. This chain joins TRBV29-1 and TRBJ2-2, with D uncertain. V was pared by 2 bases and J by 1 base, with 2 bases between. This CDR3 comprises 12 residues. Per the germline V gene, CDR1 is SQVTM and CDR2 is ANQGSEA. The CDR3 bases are TGCAGCGTTGAACAGAACACCGGGGAGCTGTTTTTT. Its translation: CSVEQNTGELFF.

CDR3 sequence reads: CASSVALAGYYGYTF. In DNA, the CDR3 is TGTGCCAGCAGCGTAGCTTTGGCAGGGTACTATGGCTACACCTTC. The chain carries TRBV9 and TRBJ1-2, with a weak D call TRBD1 (5 bases). This CDR3 is 15 amino acids long. Trimming took 0 bases from V and 3 from J, leaving 12 bases between them. Germline CDR1 is SGDLS and CDR2 is YYNGEE.

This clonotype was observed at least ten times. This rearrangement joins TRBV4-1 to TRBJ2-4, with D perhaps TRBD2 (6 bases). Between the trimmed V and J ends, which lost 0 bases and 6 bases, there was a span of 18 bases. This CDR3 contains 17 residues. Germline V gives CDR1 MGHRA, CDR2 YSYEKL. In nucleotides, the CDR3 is TGCGCCAGCAGCCAAGACCCGCCAGGGCGGGGTCTAAACATTCAGTACTTC. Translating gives CASSQDPPGRGLNIQYF.

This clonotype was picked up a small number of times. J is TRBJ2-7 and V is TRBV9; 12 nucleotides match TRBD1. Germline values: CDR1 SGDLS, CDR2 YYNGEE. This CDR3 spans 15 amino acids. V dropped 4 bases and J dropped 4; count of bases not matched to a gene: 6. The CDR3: CASSPRDRGQYEQYF. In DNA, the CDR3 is TGTGCCAGCAGCCCGAGGGACAGGGGGCAGTACGAGCAGTACTTC.

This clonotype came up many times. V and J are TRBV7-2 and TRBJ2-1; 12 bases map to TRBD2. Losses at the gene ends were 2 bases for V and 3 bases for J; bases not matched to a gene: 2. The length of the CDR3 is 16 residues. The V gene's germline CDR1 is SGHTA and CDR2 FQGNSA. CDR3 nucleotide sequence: TGTGCCAGCAGCTTACTACTAGCGGGGGGCTACAATGAGCAGTTCTTC. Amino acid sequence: CASSLLLAGGYNEQFF. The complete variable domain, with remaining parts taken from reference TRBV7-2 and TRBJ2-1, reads GAGVSQSPSNKVTEKGKDVELRCDPISGHTALYWYRQSLGQGLEFLIYFQGNSAPDKSGLPSDRFSAERTGGSVSTLTIQRTQQEDSAVYLCASSLLLAGGYNEQFFGPGTRLTVL.

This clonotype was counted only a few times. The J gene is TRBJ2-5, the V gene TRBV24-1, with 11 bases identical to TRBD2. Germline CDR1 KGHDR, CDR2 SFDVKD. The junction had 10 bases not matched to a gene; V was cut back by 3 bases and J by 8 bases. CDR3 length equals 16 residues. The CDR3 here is CATSDPGTSGRETQYF. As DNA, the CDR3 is TGTGCCACCAGTGATCCTGGGACTAGCGGAAGAGAAACCCAGTACTTC.

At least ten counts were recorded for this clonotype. The CDR3 bases are TGTGCCATCAGAGGGACAGGGTGGCATGGCTACACCTTC. Its translation is CAIRGTGWHGYTF. The chain carries TRBV10-3 and TRBJ1-2; TRBD1 matches at 9 bases. Germline V gene data show CDR1 as ENHRY and CDR2 as SYGVKD. After removal of 6 bases from V and 6 bases from J, the junction contained 5 bases not matched to a gene. The CDR3 length is 13 residues.

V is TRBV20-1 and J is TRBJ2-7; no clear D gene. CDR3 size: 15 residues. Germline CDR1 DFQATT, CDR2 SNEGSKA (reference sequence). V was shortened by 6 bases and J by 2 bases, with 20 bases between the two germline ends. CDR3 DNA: TGCAGTGCCAACCCTCCCAGGCAGGCCGCCTACGAGCAGTACTTC. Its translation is CSANPPRQAAYEQYF.